The source of this T cell receptor (beta chain) is a study of T cells in Graves' hyperthyroidism and ophthalmopathy. The study, taken as a whole, reports: Before onset, by a median of about six months, the model predicted ophthalmopathy.

The V gene lost 5 bases and the J gene lost 2 bases, with 22 bases spanning the gap. The CDR3 extends over 17 amino acids. CDR1 and CDR2 (germline): SGHTA, FQGNSA. Regions amplified from RNA transcripts were the TCR beta CDR3 regions. Initially, a first-round RT-PCR of the TCR CDR3 employed the HTBI primer set. In TCRdb, the multiplex PCR reads were re-called with MiXCR into one record per CDR3 protein. The sample consists of fewer than 550,000 distinct CDR3 sequences, 15% to 19% of them appearing once. Each 10 ml fresh peripheral blood draw supplied the PBMCs. Points on this clonotype: Its target is not known.

The receptor's source is a woman aged 18-29 years with Graves' hyperthyroidism. This chain joins TRBV7-2 and TRBJ2-7; D call uncertain. Sequencing input: blood. CDR3 amino acids: CASSKIDTGYGAYEQYF. The CDR3 nucleotides are TGTGCCAGCAGCAAAATCGATACGGGCTACGGAGCCTACGAGCAGTACTTC.